The entry below gives a single T cell receptor (beta chain) sequence along with its context. As yet, its antigen is unknown. Measured with immunoSEQ multiplex PCR; TCRdb has only the in-frame clones, and not every one. Seen here are nearly 50,000 clones, nearly 90% observed once, and the top ten hold less than 0.75%. This entry comes from a study of OX40 agonist ivuxolimab in advanced cancers. Turning to the study itself: At 0.01 to 10 mg/kg, ivuxolimab was administered intravenously to patients every 2 weeks.

The CDR3 consists of 16 residues. V lost 3 bases to trimming and J lost 7 bases; unmatched junction nucleotides: 11. Germline CDR1 reads SQVTM; CDR2 reads ANQGSEA. Study findings and constraints: At doses 0.1 to 3.0 mg/kg, CD4+ and CD8+ clones expanded.

The clonotype was recovered from an adult with an advanced solid tumor such as melanoma, head and neck, liver or kidney cancer. The chain recombines TRBV29-1 with TRBJ1-4; 10 nucleotides agree with TRBD1. The specimen comprised CD4+ or CD8+ T cells sorted from blood, sampled in a trial of the OX40 agonist ivuxolimab. CDR3 residues: CSVDSSGGTGAEKLFF. As DNA, the CDR3 is TGCAGCGTTGATAGTTCTGGGGGGACAGGGGCTGAAAAACTGTTTTTT.